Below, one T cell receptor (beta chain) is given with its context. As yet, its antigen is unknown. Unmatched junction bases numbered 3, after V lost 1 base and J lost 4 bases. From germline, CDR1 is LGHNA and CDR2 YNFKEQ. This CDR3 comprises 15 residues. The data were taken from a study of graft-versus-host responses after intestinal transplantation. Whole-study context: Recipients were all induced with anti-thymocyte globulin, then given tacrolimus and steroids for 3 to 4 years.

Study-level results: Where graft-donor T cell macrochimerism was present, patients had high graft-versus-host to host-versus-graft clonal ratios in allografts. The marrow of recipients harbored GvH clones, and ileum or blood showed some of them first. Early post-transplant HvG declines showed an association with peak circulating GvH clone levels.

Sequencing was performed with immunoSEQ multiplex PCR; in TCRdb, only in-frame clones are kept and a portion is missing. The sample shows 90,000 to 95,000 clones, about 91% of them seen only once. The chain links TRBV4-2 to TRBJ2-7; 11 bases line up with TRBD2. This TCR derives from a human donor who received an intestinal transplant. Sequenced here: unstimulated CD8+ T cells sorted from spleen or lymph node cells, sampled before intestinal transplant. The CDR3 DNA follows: TGTGCCAGCAGCCAAGGGGGACTAGCGGATTACGAGCAGTACTTC. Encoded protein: CASSQGGLADYEQYF.